Listed below are T cell receptor beta chains from one sample, sequenced in a study of control samples from healthy donors and cancer patients. TCRdb's copy holds only in-frame clones and misses some; the assay was immunoSEQ multiplex PCR. In the table there are more than 85,000 clones, roughly 80% of which are singletons. Specimen: blood. These receptor sequences come from a woman in her fifties or sixties in good health. The CDR3 runs from the conserved cysteine through the conserved F or W. The order of the fields is V gene, J gene, D gene, clone size, CDR3 protein, CDR3 DNA. A D gene is named only where the DNA matches it firmly. Expanded clones are given a class, and other clones once, few, many or no size at all.

v_gene: TRBV10-2
j_gene: TRBJ1-5
d_gene: .
abundance: .
CDR3aa: CASVPDLNQPQHF
CDR3nt: TGCGCCAGCGTTCCAGACCTCAATCAGCCCCAGCATTTT

v_gene: TRBV11-1
j_gene: TRBJ2-3
d_gene: TRBD2
abundance: few
CDR3aa: CASSLVGSGGTDTQYF
CDR3nt: TGTGCCAGCAGCTTAGTTGGTAGCGGGGGCACAGATACGCAGTATTTT

v_gene: TRBV30
j_gene: TRBJ1-5
d_gene: .
abundance: .
CDR3aa: CAQGQNQPQHF
CDR3nt: TGTGCCCAAGGACAGAATCAGCCCCAGCATTTT

v_gene: TRBV3-1/TRBV3-2
j_gene: TRBJ2-3
d_gene: .
abundance: .
CDR3aa: CASSQGHTDTQYF
CDR3nt: TGTGCCAGCAGCCAAGGACACACAGATACGCAGTATTTT

v_gene: TRBV7-7
j_gene: TRBJ2-3
d_gene: .
abundance: .
CDR3aa: CASSREWGGTDTQYF
CDR3nt: TGTGCTAGCAGCCGCGAATGGGGTGGAACAGATACGCAGTATTTT

v_gene: TRBV6-2/TRBV6-3
j_gene: TRBJ2-7
d_gene: .
abundance: .
CDR3aa: CASSPYEQYF
CDR3nt: TGTGCCAGCAGTCCATACGAGCAGTACTTC

v_gene: TRBV7-2
j_gene: TRBJ1-1
d_gene: .
abundance: .
CDR3aa: CASSLSASLARAFF
CDR3nt: TGTGCCAGCAGCTTATCAGCATCCTTAGCAAGAGCTTTCTTT

v_gene: TRBV29-1
j_gene: TRBJ2-1
d_gene: TRBD2
abundance: once
CDR3aa: CSVEESAGGPAEQFF
CDR3nt: TGCAGCGTTGAAGAAAGCGCGGGGGGGCCAGCTGAGCAGTTCTTC

v_gene: TRBV3-1/TRBV3-2
j_gene: TRBJ1-3
d_gene: .
abundance: .
CDR3aa: CASSRHVGGKGGMISGNTIYF
CDR3nt: TGTGCCAGCAGCCGTCATGTGGGGGGCAAGGGGGGAATGATCTCTGGAAACACCATATATTTT

v_gene: TRBV5-1
j_gene: TRBJ2-5
d_gene: TRBD2
abundance: .
CDR3aa: CASSLTGGLKETQYF
CDR3nt: TGCGCCAGCAGCTTAACGGGAGGGTTAAAAGAGACCCAGTACTTC

v_gene: TRBV28
j_gene: TRBJ2-3
d_gene: .
abundance: .
CDR3aa: CASTSPRYTDTQYF
CDR3nt: TGTGCCAGCACCTCCCCCAGGTACACAGATACGCAGTATTTT

v_gene: TRBV5-6
j_gene: TRBJ2-7
d_gene: TRBD1
abundance: .
CDR3aa: CASSADRAWRQYF
CDR3nt: TGTGCCAGCAGCGCGGACAGGGCCTGGAGGCAGTACTTC

v_gene: TRBV14
j_gene: TRBJ2-3
d_gene: TRBD1
abundance: .
CDR3aa: CASSRGDRGSDTQYF
CDR3nt: TGTGCCAGCAGCCGAGGGGACAGGGGATCAGATACGCAGTATTTT

v_gene: TRBV11-2
j_gene: TRBJ2-7
d_gene: .
abundance: .
CDR3aa: CASSLAGTLDEQYF
CDR3nt: TGTGCCAGCAGCTTAGCCGGGACTTTGGACGAGCAGTACTTC

v_gene: TRBV3-1/TRBV3-2
j_gene: TRBJ1-5
d_gene: TRBD1
abundance: .
CDR3aa: CASSQGGTGGQPQHF
CDR3nt: TGTGCCAGCAGCCAGGGCGGGACAGGGGGTCAGCCCCAGCATTTT

v_gene: TRBV18
j_gene: TRBJ1-2
d_gene: .
abundance: few
CDR3aa: CASSPSYGYTF
CDR3nt: TGTGCCAGCTCACCAAGCTATGGCTACACCTTC

v_gene: TRBV2
j_gene: TRBJ2-5
d_gene: TRBD1
abundance: few
CDR3aa: CASTRQGLAETQYF
CDR3nt: TGTGCCAGCACGAGACAGGGGCTCGCAGAGACCCAGTACTTC

v_gene: TRBV24-1
j_gene: TRBJ2-7
d_gene: TRBD1
abundance: .
CDR3aa: CATSVGGDRAYEQYF
CDR3nt: TGTGCCACCAGTGTTGGGGGGGACAGGGCCTACGAGCAGTACTTC

v_gene: TRBV9
j_gene: TRBJ2-7
d_gene: .
abundance: .
CDR3aa: CASSVEGSYEQYF
CDR3nt: TGTGCCAGCAGCGTAGAGGGTTCCTACGAGCAGTACTTC

v_gene: TRBV19
j_gene: TRBJ2-3
d_gene: .
abundance: .
CDR3aa: CATTDGGHTDTQYF
CDR3nt: TGTGCCACCACCGACGGGGGGCACACAGATACGCAGTATTTT

v_gene: TRBV3-1/TRBV3-2
j_gene: TRBJ2-1
d_gene: TRBD2
abundance: .
CDR3aa: CASSIAGGPLDEQFF
CDR3nt: TGTGCCAGCAGCATAGCGGGAGGGCCTCTCGATGAGCAGTTCTTC

v_gene: TRBV19
j_gene: TRBJ2-3
d_gene: TRBD1
abundance: once
CDR3aa: CASSKAPQGADTQYF
CDR3nt: TGTGCCAGTAGTAAGGCCCCTCAGGGGGCAGATACGCAGTATTTT

v_gene: TRBV25-1
j_gene: TRBJ2-7
d_gene: .
abundance: few
CDR3aa: CASSARGGYEQYF
CDR3nt: TGTGCCAGCAGTGCCAGGGGTGGCTACGAGCAGTACTTC

v_gene: TRBV19
j_gene: TRBJ2-7
d_gene: .
abundance: .
CDR3aa: CASSLQVMFEQYF
CDR3nt: TGTGCCAGTAGCCTCCAGGTTATGTTCGAGCAGTACTTC

v_gene: TRBV21-1
j_gene: TRBJ1-6
d_gene: .
abundance: .
CDR3aa: CASSKNPWYVSSYNSPLHF
CDR3nt: TGTGCCAGCAGCAAAAATCCCTGGTACGTGAGCTCCTATAATTCACCCCTCCACTTT

v_gene: TRBV18
j_gene: TRBJ2-1
d_gene: .
abundance: once
CDR3aa: CASVSGPNNEQFF
CDR3nt: TGTGCCAGCGTAAGCGGGCCGAACAATGAGCAGTTCTTC

v_gene: TRBV11-2
j_gene: TRBJ2-2
d_gene: TRBD1
abundance: .
CDR3aa: CASTNTGGVRTGELFF
CDR3nt: TGTGCCAGCACCAACACAGGGGGAGTAAGGACCGGGGAGCTGTTTTTT

v_gene: TRBV5-1
j_gene: TRBJ2-7
d_gene: TRBD2
abundance: .
CDR3aa: CASSSTSGGGLSYEQYF
CDR3nt: TGCGCCAGCAGCTCGACTAGCGGGGGGGGACTCTCCTACGAGCAGTACTTC

v_gene: TRBV19
j_gene: TRBJ2-7
d_gene: .
abundance: few
CDR3aa: CARDSNRSGPVEQYF
CDR3nt: TGTGCCAGGGATTCCAATCGGTCAGGGCCCGTTGAGCAGTACTTC

v_gene: TRBV7-6
j_gene: TRBJ1-1
d_gene: .
abundance: .
CDR3aa: CASSRGTEAFF
CDR3nt: TGTGCCAGCAGCCGGGGAACTGAAGCTTTCTTT

v_gene: TRBV5-1
j_gene: TRBJ1-5
d_gene: .
abundance: .
CDR3aa: CASRWGGARQPQHF
CDR3nt: TGCGCCAGCAGGTGGGGGGGGGCGAGACAGCCCCAGCATTTT

v_gene: TRBV28
j_gene: TRBJ2-7
d_gene: .
abundance: .
CDR3aa: CASSFRGASYEQYF
CDR3nt: TGTGCCAGCAGTTTTCGAGGGGCTTCCTACGAGCAGTACTTC

v_gene: TRBV11-3
j_gene: TRBJ1-5
d_gene: .
abundance: few
CDR3aa: CASSLEGYSNQPQHF
CDR3nt: TGTGCCAGCAGCTTAGAAGGGTATAGCAATCAGCCCCAGCATTTT

v_gene: TRBV7-3
j_gene: TRBJ1-1
d_gene: .
abundance: .
CDR3aa: CASSSFGGENTEAFF
CDR3nt: TGTGCCAGCAGCTCCTTCGGAGGGGAGAACACTGAAGCTTTCTTT

v_gene: TRBV7-2
j_gene: TRBJ1-6
d_gene: .
abundance: .
CDR3aa: CASSFSSPLHF
CDR3nt: TGTGCCAGCAGCTTCTCCTCACCCCTCCACTTT

v_gene: TRBV5-8
j_gene: TRBJ1-4
d_gene: TRBD1
abundance: .
CDR3aa: CASSPGGQAATNEKLFF
CDR3nt: TGTGCCAGCAGCCCTGGGGGACAGGCTGCAACTAATGAAAAACTGTTTTTT

v_gene: TRBV14
j_gene: TRBJ1-6
d_gene: .
abundance: .
CDR3aa: CASSQVSGFYSPLHF
CDR3nt: TGTGCCAGCAGCCAAGTTTCCGGGTTCTATTCACCCCTCCACTTT

v_gene: TRBV24-1
j_gene: TRBJ2-2
d_gene: TRBD2
abundance: .
CDR3aa: CATSGAGTTTNTGELFF
CDR3nt: TGTGCCACCAGTGGAGCCGGGACTACAACGAACACCGGGGAGCTGTTTTTT

v_gene: TRBV23-1
j_gene: TRBJ2-7
d_gene: TRBD2
abundance: .
CDR3aa: CASSQRIPLRVASGSSYEQYF
CDR3nt: TGCGCCAGCAGTCAACGTATCCCCCTTAGGGTGGCTAGCGGGAGCTCCTACGAGCAGTACTTC

v_gene: TRBV12-3/TRBV12-4
j_gene: TRBJ2-1
d_gene: .
abundance: .
CDR3aa: CASSLPTWDEQFF
CDR3nt: TGTGCCAGCAGTCTTCCCACTTGGGATGAGCAGTTCTTC

v_gene: TRBV5-4
j_gene: TRBJ2-7
d_gene: TRBD2
abundance: .
CDR3aa: CASSLTSGREAEQYF
CDR3nt: TGTGCCAGCAGCTTGACTAGCGGGAGAGAGGCCGAGCAGTACTTC

v_gene: TRBV5-1
j_gene: TRBJ2-1
d_gene: TRBD2
abundance: .
CDR3aa: CASSPGLADYNEQFF
CDR3nt: TGCGCCAGCAGCCCCGGACTAGCGGACTACAATGAGCAGTTCTTC

v_gene: TRBV2
j_gene: TRBJ2-7
d_gene: .
abundance: .
CDR3aa: CASSVRVYEQYF
CDR3nt: TGTGCCAGCAGTGTTCGGGTCTACGAGCAGTACTTC

v_gene: TRBV12-3/TRBV12-4
j_gene: TRBJ1-1
d_gene: .
abundance: .
CDR3aa: CASSPGNTEAFF
CDR3nt: TGTGCCAGCAGCCCTGGGAACACTGAAGCTTTCTTT

v_gene: TRBV10-2
j_gene: TRBJ1-1
d_gene: .
abundance: .
CDR3aa: CASSEVITEAFF
CDR3nt: TGCGCCAGCAGTGAGGTGATTACTGAAGCTTTCTTT

v_gene: TRBV4-3
j_gene: TRBJ2-7
d_gene: .
abundance: .
CDR3aa: CASSLLGGGKQYF
CDR3nt: TGCGCCAGCAGCCTCCTCGGGGGTGGCAAGCAGTACTTC

v_gene: TRBV21-1
j_gene: TRBJ2-6
d_gene: .
abundance: .
CDR3aa: CASSKGQGYLSGANVLTF
CDR3nt: TGTGCCAGCAGCAAGGGACAGGGGTATCTCTCTGGGGCCAACGTCCTGACTTTC

v_gene: TRBV7-9
j_gene: TRBJ2-5
d_gene: TRBD2
abundance: .
CDR3aa: CASSLAADQETQYF
CDR3nt: TGTGCCAGCAGCCTAGCGGCAGACCAAGAGACCCAGTACTTC

v_gene: TRBV6-2/TRBV6-3
j_gene: TRBJ2-1
d_gene: TRBD1
abundance: .
CDR3aa: CASSWTGYHEQFF
CDR3nt: TGTGCCAGCAGCTGGACAGGGTACCATGAGCAGTTCTTC

v_gene: TRBV29-1
j_gene: TRBJ2-1
d_gene: TRBD2
abundance: .
CDR3aa: CSLRLAGGNEQFF
CDR3nt: TGCAGCTTAAGACTAGCGGGGGGCAATGAGCAGTTCTTC

v_gene: TRBV3-1/TRBV3-2
j_gene: TRBJ1-2
d_gene: .
abundance: .
CDR3aa: CASSQGSGGTNYGYTF
CDR3nt: TGTGCCAGCAGCCAAGGCTCGGGGGGGACTAACTATGGCTACACCTTC

v_gene: TRBV7-3
j_gene: TRBJ2-3
d_gene: TRBD1
abundance: few
CDR3aa: CASSLDFGTGLQTDTQYF
CDR3nt: TGTGCCAGCAGCTTAGATTTCGGGACAGGGCTTCAAACAGATACGCAGTATTTT

v_gene: TRBV6-5
j_gene: TRBJ1-2
d_gene: TRBD1
abundance: .
CDR3aa: CASSPQGGNMYGYTF
CDR3nt: TGTGCCAGCAGCCCCCAGGGGGGTAATATGTATGGCTACACCTTC

v_gene: TRBV3-1/TRBV3-2
j_gene: TRBJ2-7
d_gene: .
abundance: once
CDR3aa: CASSQAPQGLYEQYF
CDR3nt: TGTGCCAGCAGCCAAGCCCCCCAGGGTCTCTACGAGCAGTACTTC

v_gene: TRBV11-2
j_gene: TRBJ1-1
d_gene: TRBD1
abundance: few
CDR3aa: CASSLSTGATEAFF
CDR3nt: TGTGCCAGCAGCTTGTCCACAGGGGCGACTGAAGCTTTCTTT

v_gene: TRBV5-1
j_gene: TRBJ1-3
d_gene: TRBD1
abundance: .
CDR3aa: CASSLGQGTGNTIYF
CDR3nt: TGCGCCAGCAGCTTGGGACAGGGAACTGGAAACACCATATATTTT

v_gene: TRBV5-1
j_gene: TRBJ1-6
d_gene: TRBD1
abundance: .
CDR3aa: CASSLEHPGQGNSPLHF
CDR3nt: TGCGCCAGCAGCTTGGAGCATCCGGGACAGGGGAATTCACCCCTCCACTTT